This TCR beta chain was profiled in a study of blood T cell repertoires in COVID-19. In the study overall: PBMCs, B-cell-depleted T cells, or T cells provided the cDNA or gDNA that made up the material.

Germline loops: CDR1 SGHRS, CDR2 YFSETQ. V lost 0 bases and J 4 bases, leaving 14 bases between the germline ends. This CDR3 has 16 amino acids. Profiling relied on immunoSEQ multiplex PCR, and the TCRdb table lists in-frame clones only, not all of them. The sample has about 28,000 clones, approximately 80% seen once. The sequence derives from a man aged 65-85 years with active COVID-19. The rearrangement joins TRBV5-1 to TRBJ1-3, with D hard to call. Sequencing was performed on peripheral blood. Here the CDR3 DNA reads TGCGCCAGCAGCTTGGGGCACGGGTCCGGCGGAAACACCATATATTTT. This gives the protein CASSLGHGSGGNTIYF.